The T cell receptor beta chain described here comes from a study of blood T cell repertoires in COVID-19 (dated by TCRdb to about 2020). For the wider study: Samples covering the acute and convalescent phases of COVID-19 were provided by collaborators in the United States, Italy and Spain. The prospective study material was composed of cDNA or gDNA derived from T cells, B-cell-depleted T cells, or PBMCs. Samples were obtained from the ongoing ImmuneRACE study (first 160 participants) and from 950 to 1,500 subjects provided by 6 global collaborators. HLA class I and class II types, where available, came from metadata supplied by the sample provider rather than from assay-based typing. Deeply sampled blood TCRbeta repertoires from subjects exposed to, actively infected with, or recovered from COVID-19 were included in the dataset. The repertoires were released in a freely available public database meant as a resource for research on the immune response to SARS-CoV-2. A de-identified subject ID, COVID-19 status, age in years and sex were almost always included in the sample metadata. What the research found in general, with its limitations: The quantity of clinical and demographic metadata differed by source and by participant and was supplied without curation.

The immunoSEQ Assay, a bias-controlled multiplex PCR, was used to amplify TCRbeta CDR3 regions from genomic DNA. For the original study's pipeline: Within the assay, amplification of reference gene primers was used to estimate how many nucleated cells each sample contained. To quantify the absolute abundance of each unique TCRbeta CDR3 rearrangement, sequence reads were collapsed and filtered. For each sample, productive Simpson clonality was calculated as the square root of Simpson's diversity index over productive rearrangements. The immuneACCESS repertoire file appears here via TCRdb, limited to in-frame rearrangements. These files lack a portion of the clones; in checked studies, under half of the deficit traces to unresolved V genes, and the cause of the others is not known. V and J calls and clone size are given by that table; D and trimming were obtained from the DNA. Within this sample are some 70,000 clones, with approximately 87% of them counted one time only. The ten largest clones capture approximately 8% of the sample.

Whole blood was collected in K2EDTA tubes by collaborating institutions according to the institutions' own protocols. For TCRbeta analysis, collaborator samples were shipped as frozen whole blood, as isolated PBMCs, or as DNA extracted from either sample type. The CDR3 spans 24 residues, from the cysteine through the phenylalanine. The read is trimmed to its CDR3 DNA, 72 bases read in frame from base 1. Trimmed from V: 0 bases; trimmed from J: 4 bases; junction bases lacking a gene match: 29. Based on the germline V gene, the CDR1 and CDR2 sequences are SGDLS and YYNGEE. With respect to this clone: Its cognate antigen has yet to be identified. No base quality values were provided; no much bigger clone lies one nucleotide off.

Sequenced sample: peripheral blood. This sequence uses TRBV9 and TRBJ1-2, with 11 bases in between that match TRBD1. The TCR sequence derives from a man in his fifties with active COVID-19. CDR3 region: CASSVGPAPAPEGLRDRGGYGYTF. The DNA sequence reads TGTGCCAGCAGCGTAGGTCCCGCACCCGCCCCCGAAGGACTCCGGGACAGGGGGGGCTATGGCTACACCTTC. Here the CDR3 is joined to the reference TRBV9 and TRBJ1-2 genes, and the full variable domain is: DSGVTQTPKHLITATGQRVTLRCSPRSGDLSVYWYQQSLDQGLQFLIQYYNGEERAKGNILERFSAQQFPDLHSELNLSSLELGDSALYFCASSVGPAPAPEGLRDRGGYGYTFGSGTRLTVV.